The 23 T cell receptor beta chains below were found in one sample sequenced in a study of identical twins. TCRdb reprocessed the 5' RACE reads via MiXCR and lists one record per CDR3 protein. This sample yields hundreds of thousands of distinct CDR3 sequences, of which just over 7% are seen a single time; about 1.5% belongs to the top ten. The same specimen was also included in a second study, on yellow fever vaccine responses in identical twins.

Sequencing used PBMCs. The receptors come from a woman aged 18-35 years in good health.

The chain is built from TRBV15 and TRBJ2-7; 7 bases align to TRBD1. CDR1 is LNHNV, CDR2 YYDKDF, per germline (reference sequence). With 3 bases clipped from V and 3 bases from J, the junction kept 11 bases outside the gene matches. The CDR3 extends over 16 amino acids. Here the CDR3 reads CATSSTGTAAVYEQYF. DNA for the CDR3: TGTGCCACCAGCAGTACCGGGACAGCCGCCGTCTACGAGCAGTACTTC. The full variable domain, its missing parts supplied by reference TRBV15 and TRBJ2-7, is DAMVIQNPRYQVTQFGKPVTLSCSQTLNHNVMYWYQQKSSQAPKLLFHYYDKDFNNEADTPDNFQSRRPNTSFCFLDIRSPGLGDTAMYLCATSSTGTAAVYEQYFGPGTRLTVT.

The table lists this clonotype with a few counts. J is TRBJ2-2 and V is TRBV10-3, with D maybe TRBD2 (5 bases). Germline CDR1 and CDR2: ENHRY and SYGVKD. The CDR3 sequence is 15 residues long. Trimming took off 0 bases at V and 6 bases at J, with 11 bases between the two ends. CDR3 residues: CAISESIPGSGELFF. The CDR3 DNA reads as TGTGCCATCAGTGAGTCGATCCCGGGGTCCGGGGAGCTGTTTTTT.

This chain uses TRBV11-2 with TRBJ1-2, with D uncertain. The V gene lost 0 bases and the J gene lost 7 bases, with 12 bases spanning the gap. This CDR3 region has 14 residues. CDR1 and CDR2 from the germline V gene are SGHAT and FQNNGV. The CDR3 protein is CASSLESGLVGYTF. The CDR3 DNA sequence: TGTGCCAGCAGCTTAGAATCGGGTTTGGTTGGCTACACCTTC. The full variable domain, rest sourced from reference TRBV11-2 and TRBJ1-2, is EAGVAQSPRYKIIEKRQSVAFWCNPISGHATLYWYQQILGQGPKLLIQFQNNGVVDDSQLPKDRFSAERLKGVDSTLKIQPAKLEDSAVYLCASSLESGLVGYTFGSGTRLTVV.

This clonotype appeared many times. The chain links TRBV12-3 or TRBV12-4 to TRBJ1-1; 9 bases are a match to TRBD1. V trimming: 6 bases; J trimming: 5 bases; junction bases outside the gene matches: 10. The CDR3 runs to 15 residues. The CDR3 region has the DNA TGTGCCAGCAGGGGACAGGGTAGTGGTTGGACTGAAGCTTTCTTT. This translates into CASRGQGSGWTEAFF.

The gene calls are TRBV10-3 and TRBJ2-7; 12 nucleotides line up with TRBD2. Trimming removed 6 bases from V and 2 bases from J; junction bases left unmatched: 14. Germline values: CDR1 ENHRY, CDR2 SYGVKD. This CDR3 is built from 18 residues. The CDR3 protein is CAISQLAGGPPVAYEQYF. DNA for the CDR3: TGTGCCATCAGCCAACTAGCGGGAGGCCCCCCGGTGGCCTACGAGCAGTACTTC.

The J gene is TRBJ1-6, the V gene TRBV20-1; 11 bases map to TRBD1. The CDR3 runs 15 residues. Germline CDR1 reads DFQATT; CDR2 reads SNEGSKA (reference sequence). J lost 9 bases, V lost 6 bases, and 10 bases had no gene match. Here the CDR3 DNA reads TGCAGTGCCGAGCCACCGGGACAGGGGGTTTCACCCCTCCACTTT. Protein product: CSAEPPGQGVSPLHF.

This clonotype has more than one count but fewer than ten. The chain is built from TRBV6-5 and TRBJ1-2, with D possibly being TRBD1 (6 bases). There are 13 residues in the CDR3. Trimming removed 4 bases at V and 4 bases at J, with 10 bases between. The germline gives CDR1 MNHEY, CDR2 SVGAGI. The chain's CDR3 is CASSLQGFYGYTF. The CDR3 coding sequence is TGTGCCAGCAGTTTACAGGGATTCTATGGCTACACCTTC.

This chain links TRBV6-5 with TRBJ2-1; 10 bases are shared with TRBD1. V was clipped by 3 bases and J by 3 bases; unmatched bases: 5. CDR1 MNHEY and CDR2 SVGAGI come from the germline V gene. CDR3 size: 16 residues. The CDR3, as DNA: TGTGCCAGCAGTTATAGAGGGACAGGGGTCTACAATGAGCAGTTCTTC. Its translation: CASSYRGTGVYNEQFF.

This clonotype was recorded many times. The rearrangement uses TRBV27 and TRBJ1-4; D perhaps matches TRBD1 (6 bases). The length of the CDR3 is 13 residues. CDR1 and CDR2 from the germline V gene are MNHEY and SMNVEV (reference sequence). The V gene lost 3 bases and the J gene lost 7 bases, with 9 bases spanning the gap. The CDR3 bases are TGTGCCAGCAGTTTTAAAGGGGGTGAAAAACTGTTTTTT. Its protein product is CASSFKGGEKLFF.

The rearrangement joins TRBV5-8 to TRBJ1-3; TRBD1 is a possible D gene (6 bases). The CDR3 covers 14 residues. Germline CDR1 and CDR2: SGHTS and YDEGEE. Trimming pared 5 bases from V and 4 bases from J, leaving 13 bases between. CDR3: CASSWGQIGNTIYF. Written as DNA, the CDR3 is TGTGCCAGCAGTTGGGGACAAATCGGAAACACCATATATTTT.

CDR3 protein: CASSVGGSVIGGNEQFF. CDR3 nucleotide sequence: TGTGCCAGCAGCGTAGGCGGTAGCGTCATCGGGGGGAATGAGCAGTTCTTC. The V call is TRBV9, the J call TRBJ2-1, with TRBD2 matching 7 bases. J gave up 7 bases and V 0 bases, and 13 bases lay outside the gene matches. This CDR3 contains 17 residues. Germline V gene sequence: CDR1 SGDLS, CDR2 YYNGEE.

There are a few counts of this clonotype. The chain has TRBV6-1 and TRBJ2-3, with D unclear. The CDR3 covers 14 residues. In germline, CDR1 is MNHNS, CDR2 SASEGT. V shed 4 bases and J shed 1 base, with 9 bases lying between them. The CDR3 is CASSVSSGTDTQYF. CDR3 in DNA: TGTGCCAGCAGTGTCAGCTCGGGCACAGATACGCAGTATTTT.

This clonotype was seen a handful of times. V and J are TRBV24-1 and TRBJ1-1; 7 bases map to TRBD1. This CDR3 comprises 15 residues. V trimming: 3 bases; J trimming: 8 bases; junction bases outside the gene matches: 11. The germline gives CDR1 KGHDR, CDR2 SFDVKD. The CDR3 DNA is TGTGCCACCAGTGATGGGCGGGACAGAAGGACCGAAGCTTTCTTT. It codes for CATSDGRDRRTEAFF.

This clonotype has just a few counts. This chain joins TRBV3-1 and TRBJ2-2; 10 nucleotides match TRBD2. From germline, CDR1 is LGHDT and CDR2 YNNKEL (reference sequence). This CDR3 is built from 16 residues. J was trimmed by 4 bases and V by 4 bases; bases with no gene match: 6. The CDR3 here is CASSPLAGALTGELFF. The DNA of the CDR3 is TGTGCCAGCAGCCCTCTAGCGGGGGCACTCACCGGGGAGCTGTTTTTT.

The chain joins TRBV11-2 to TRBJ2-1; D possibly corresponds to TRBD1 (6 bases). CDR1 and CDR2 from the germline V gene are SGHAT and FQNNGV. This CDR3 comprises 21 residues. V dropped 5 bases and J dropped 1 base, with 30 bases sitting between them. Here the CDR3 reads CASSPKARDTAFAPSYNEQFF. DNA for the CDR3: TGTGCCAGCAGCCCCAAAGCCCGGGACACGGCCTTCGCTCCTTCCTACAATGAGCAGTTCTTC. The full variable domain, with the rest looked up from reference TRBV11-2 and TRBJ2-1, is EAGVAQSPRYKIIEKRQSVAFWCNPISGHATLYWYQQILGQGPKLLIQFQNNGVVDDSQLPKDRFSAERLKGVDSTLKIQPAKLEDSAVYLCASSPKARDTAFAPSYNEQFFGPGTRLTVL.

This clonotype came up many times. V is TRBV5-1 and J is TRBJ1-6, with TRBD1 as a possible D gene (5 bases). V lost 4 bases, J lost 6 bases, and 17 bases lay in between. The CDR3 runs to 16 residues. Germline-derived CDR1 and CDR2 are SGHRS and YFSETQ. The CDR3, as DNA: TGCGCCAGCAGCCCAGGACATGTGGATGGTAATTCACCCCTCCACTTT. Translation: CASSPGHVDGNSPLHF.

The gene calls are TRBV7-9 and TRBJ2-3; 8 nucleotides agree with TRBD2. This CDR3 is built from 15 residues. Germline V lookup: CDR1 SEHNR, CDR2 FQNEAQ (reference sequence). With 5 bases clipped from V and 4 bases from J, the junction kept 8 bases outside the gene matches. The DNA for the CDR3 is TGTGCCAGCAGCCCCCCGGGAGGGCCTTCAGATACGCAGTATTTT. This sequence encodes CASSPPGGPSDTQYF.

This clonotype was seen more than once but under ten times. This sequence joins TRBV28 and TRBJ1-5; D not certain. Germline V gene sequence: CDR1 MDHEN, CDR2 SYDVKM. The CDR3 has 13 amino acids. Trimming stripped 6 bases from V and 7 bases from J, with 13 bases between. CDR3 DNA: TGTGCCAGCAGCGTAAGGAGTCCGCAGCCCCAGCATTTT. Translating it yields CASSVRSPQPQHF.

This clonotype came up a few times. The rearrangement joins TRBV20-1 to TRBJ2-5; 8 bases are shared with TRBD1. The germline V gene has CDR1 DFQATT and CDR2 SNEGSKA (reference sequence). There are 13 residues in the CDR3. The V and J ends lost 6 bases and 11 bases, in that order; junction bases with no gene match: 14. As DNA, the CDR3 is TGCAGTGCCCCGGTGACAGGGGCATTCTTTCAGTACTTC. Its translation: CSAPVTGAFFQYF.

This clonotype was counted ten times or more. The chain uses TRBV12-3 or TRBV12-4 and TRBJ1-2; a weak D match, TRBD1 (5 bases). This CDR3 has 13 residues. V was trimmed by 3 bases and J by 5 bases, leaving 10 bases between them. Here the CDR3 DNA reads TGTGCCAGCAGTTTTGACAGAGCTTATGGCTACACCTTC. It is translated as CASSFDRAYGYTF.

The V and J genes are TRBV11-2 and TRBJ2-1, with 9 bases identical to TRBD2. CDR1 is SGHAT, CDR2 FQNNGV, per germline. Germline trimming cut 2 bases from V and 7 bases from J; bases unmatched to any gene: 3. The CDR3 loop spans 14 amino acids. The CDR3 sequence: CASSLLAGWNEQFF. In nucleotides, the CDR3 is TGTGCCAGCAGCTTACTAGCGGGGTGGAATGAGCAGTTCTTC. Using reference TRBV11-2 and TRBJ2-1 for the parts outside the CDR3, the full variable domain is EAGVAQSPRYKIIEKRQSVAFWCNPISGHATLYWYQQILGQGPKLLIQFQNNGVVDDSQLPKDRFSAERLKGVDSTLKIQPAKLEDSAVYLCASSLLAGWNEQFFGPGTRLTVL.

This clonotype came up many times. The V and J genes are TRBV7-8 and TRBJ2-2; 8 bases line up with TRBD2. V was pared by 5 bases and J by 4 bases, with 15 bases of the junction left unmatched. This CDR3 has 18 amino acids. Germline loops: CDR1 SGHVS, CDR2 FQNEAQ. The CDR3 DNA reads TGTGCCAGCAGCCCACGGGGTTGGAGCGGGGGATCCACCGGGGAGCTGTTTTTT. This encodes CASSPRGWSGGSTGELFF. Using reference TRBV7-8 and TRBJ2-2 for the parts outside the CDR3, the full variable domain is GAGVSQSPRYKVAKRGQDVALRCDPISGHVSLFWYQQALGQGPEFLTYFQNEAQLDKSGLPSDRFFAERPEGSVSTLKIQRTQQEDSAVYLCASSPRGWSGGSTGELFFGEGSRLTVL.

The chain employs TRBV11-2 and TRBJ2-5; 7 bases match TRBD1. Germline V gives CDR1 SGHAT, CDR2 FQNNGV. This CDR3 spans 15 amino acids. J was trimmed by 5 bases and V by 5 bases; bases with no gene match: 11. The CDR3 DNA follows: TGTGCCAGCAGCCAACCCATACAGGGGAAGGAGACCCAGTACTTC. Translating gives CASSQPIQGKETQYF.